This T cell receptor beta chain was documented in a study of T cell responses to AZD1222 COVID-19 vaccine. Broader study findings: The CD4 TCRs associated with vaccination extended across spike and predominated at 160-218 and 743-854. An increase in Spike-specific TCR breadth and depth was observed after two AZD1222 doses. Baseline testing showed seropositivity in only a handful of AZD1222 recipients.

About this clone itself: Its antigen is unidentified.

Clones were sequenced by immunoSEQ multiplex PCR, and TCRdb holds only the in-frame ones, with some missing. The sample lists about 160,000 clones; just over 90% were seen once. From germline, CDR1 is MNHEY and CDR2 SVGAGI. This CDR3 spans 15 amino acids. V was cut by 5 bases and J by 3 bases, with 16 bases left in between. The rearrangement joins TRBV6-5 to TRBJ1-2; D ambiguous. This clonotype originated in an adult in good health. Sequenced material: peripheral blood, taken on day 0 of MenACWY control vaccination. As DNA, the CDR3 is TGTGCCAGCAGTACCGTTGGAGGGTCCGACTATGGCTACACCTTC. Its translation: CASSTVGGSDYGYTF.